These T cell receptor beta chains were read from a single sample in a study of spatial heterogeneity in lung cancer. TCRdb recomputed calls from the 5' RACE reads with MiXCR, one row per CDR3 protein. The repertoire consists of around 2,000 distinct CDR3 sequences, with about a tenth occurring once and the leading ten covering about 12%. Sequences were derived from lung tumor tissue, sampled at surgery. Every receptor here comes from a female donor with early-stage non-small cell lung cancer. CDR3s include the opening cysteine and the closing phenylalanine or tryptophan. The D gene is left open where the match is weak. Clone size is not always given. Where it is, it says once, few, many or a class for expanded clones.

TRBV27	medium-sized	TRBJ1-2	-	CASSLGGQGFYGYTF	TGTGCCAGCAGTTTGGGGGGCCAGGGCTTCTATGGCTACACCTTC
TRBV29-1	medium-sized	TRBJ2-5	-	CSVLSLGTETQYF	TGCAGCGTTTTATCCTTGGGGACGGAGACCCAGTACTTC
TRBV5-1	-	TRBJ2-5	-	CASSLWSGETQYF	TGCGCCAGCAGCTTGTGGAGTGGGGAGACCCAGTACTTC
TRBV20-1	many	TRBJ1-4	-	CSARDRRGTNEKLFF	TGCAGTGCTAGAGATAGGAGGGGAACTAATGAAAAACTGTTTTTT
TRBV2	few	TRBJ1-4	-	CASSPRMGEKLFF	TGTGCCAGCAGTCCTCGAATGGGTGAAAAACTGTTTTTT
TRBV18	medium-sized	TRBJ2-1	-	CASSRETGGSYNEQFF	TGTGCCAGCTCACGGGAGACAGGTGGGTCCTACAATGAGCAGTTCTTC
TRBV5-1	medium-sized	TRBJ2-2	-	CASSLLAGNTGELFF	TGCGCCAGCAGCTTGTTGGCCGGCAACACCGGGGAGCTGTTTTTT
TRBV7-2	medium-sized	TRBJ2-2	-	CASSWKASTGELFF	TGTGCCAGCAGCTGGAAAGCGAGCACCGGGGAGCTGTTTTTT
TRBV6-6	medium-sized	TRBJ2-1	TRBD1	CASRKGWGDRFGNEQFF	TGTGCCAGCAGAAAGGGTTGGGGGGACAGGTTCGGGAATGAGCAGTTCTTC
TRBV7-8	medium-sized	TRBJ2-5	-	CASRGGGGETQYF	TGTGCCAGCAGGGGTGGGGGAGGAGAGACCCAGTACTTC
TRBV19	medium-sized	TRBJ1-5	-	CASNSGYSNQPQHF	TGTGCCAGTAATTCCGGATATAGCAATCAGCCCCAGCATTTT
TRBV11-2	large	TRBJ2-7	-	CASSLERYEQYF	TGTGCCAGCAGCTTAGAGAGATACGAGCAGTACTTC
TRBV7-8	medium-sized	TRBJ1-4	TRBD1	CASSGNTGAGEKLFF	TGTGCCAGCAGCGGAAATACAGGGGCAGGCGAAAAACTGTTTTTT
TRBV6-1	-	TRBJ2-7	-	CASSMGSAYEQYF	TGTGCCAGCAGCATGGGGAGCGCCTACGAGCAGTACTTC
TRBV2	medium-sized	TRBJ2-1	-	CASSRQAEQFF	TGTGCCAGCAGTAGACAGGCTGAGCAGTTCTTC
TRBV3-1	medium-sized	TRBJ2-4	-	CASSHRDGAKNIQYF	TGTGCCAGCAGCCATAGGGACGGAGCTAAAAACATTCAGTACTTC
TRBV29-1	medium-sized	TRBJ2-3	-	CSVDGGFGGDTQYF	TGCAGCGTTGATGGGGGCTTTGGGGGAGATACGCAGTATTTT
TRBV9	medium-sized	TRBJ2-7	-	CASSVSPTHEQYF	TGTGCCAGCAGCGTATCACCCACCCACGAGCAGTACTTC
TRBV30	medium-sized	TRBJ1-5	-	CAWTSTVNQPQHF	TGTGCCTGGACCTCAACGGTGAATCAGCCCCAGCATTTT
TRBV30	medium-sized	TRBJ2-2	-	CAWEDYAVAKSTGELFF	TGTGCCTGGGAGGACTATGCGGTGGCGAAGAGCACCGGGGAGCTGTTTTTT
TRBV7-2	-	TRBJ1-2	TRBD1	CASSLGFWGQGENYGYTF	TGTGCCAGCAGCTTAGGTTTTTGGGGACAGGGGGAGAACTATGGCTACACCTTC
TRBV7-2	medium-sized	TRBJ1-3	-	CASSFGSPGNTIYF	TGTGCCAGCAGCTTTGGATCACCTGGAAACACCATATATTTT
TRBV18	medium-sized	TRBJ1-2	TRBD1	CASSLNRGAQGYTF	TGTGCCAGCTCATTAAACAGGGGCGCTCAAGGCTACACCTTC
TRBV18	medium-sized	TRBJ1-2	-	CASSPVDGGYYGYTF	TGTGCCAGCTCACCTGTGGACGGGGGCTACTATGGCTACACCTTC